This T cell receptor beta chain was recovered during a study of identical twins. Broader study findings: Model-predicted out-of-frame TCR alpha sharing fell below observed values in monozygotic twins.

The CDR3 spans 14 residues. Germline V lookup: CDR1 MNHEY, CDR2 SMNVEV (reference sequence). Concerning this clonotype itself: Its cognate antigen is unknown. One junction end disagrees with the germline gene, perhaps due to a read error.

TCRdb fed the 5' RACE reads into MiXCR, producing one record per CDR3 protein. The table lists hundreds of thousands of distinct CDR3 sequences, roughly 18% of them singletons, with approximately 14% in the top ten. This same sample was also part of a study on T cells expressing NK-cell markers.

The chain has TRBV27 and TRBJ2-5, with 8 positions matching TRBD2. The TCR sequence derives from a woman between 18 and 30 years old in good health. Source material: PBMCs. The CDR3 DNA reads TGTGCCAGCAGGACTAACGGGGGGGAAGAGACCCTGTACTTC. Amino acids: CASRTNGGEETLYF.